This T cell receptor beta chain is drawn from a study of blood T cells in healthy people across ages. Findings and caveats of the study: Roughly linearly, TCR beta diversity per million T cells fell as age increased.

Concerning this clonotype itself: The antigen remains undetermined. It may be a read error: a sequence one base away is much more abundant.

The authors ran a second PCR of about 7 to 11 cycles using a sample-barcoded 5' primer and a J-beta primer mix. The template-switch adaptor, which had 12 random nucleotides, put a tag on each cDNA molecule. TCRdb called the 5' RACE reads again in MiXCR, with one record for every CDR3 protein. The table shows roughly 680,000 distinct CDR3 sequences, with under 65% occurring only once. This CDR3 is 15 amino acids long. The clonotype comes from a woman of 80 years or more in good health. This chain joins TRBV12-3 or TRBV12-4 and TRBJ2-1; no clear D. Sequencing was carried out using blood. The DNA of the CDR3 is TGTGCCAGCAGCCCACATCCGAGATCCTACAATGAGCGGTTCTTC. Translation gives CASSPHPRSYNERFF.